This TCR beta chain was identified during a study of blood T cell repertoires in COVID-19. Study background: Whether acute or convalescent, the COVID-19 samples came from the United States, Italy and Spain. PBMCs, B-cell-depleted T cells, or T cells were the source of the cDNA or gDNA that made up the material.

Source study methods: Estimated nucleated cell counts came from reference gene primer amplification. The data were produced by immunoSEQ multiplex PCR, yet TCRdb's version contains in-frame clones alone and is incomplete. V and J calls and clone size are given by that table; D and trimming were obtained from the DNA. The data hold 280,000 or so clones, with approximately 86% observed a single time. The CDR3 is 13 residues long. The V gene lost 7 bases and the J gene lost 6 bases, with 16 bases spanning the gap. From germline, CDR1 is SQVTM and CDR2 ANQGSEA. The origin of this receptor is a man aged 18 to 30 with active or convalescent COVID-19. The chain carries TRBV29-1 and TRBJ1-5, with D hard to call. Sequenced input: peripheral blood. The CDR3 DNA reads TGCAGCGCTAGTACTGAAAGTGGTCAGCCCCAGCATTTT. Translated: CSASTESGQPQHF.